The 25 T cell receptor beta chains reported below all come from one sample, sequenced in a study of control samples from healthy donors and cancer patients (dated by TCRdb to 2018 to 2021). The method behind the library was the immunoSEQ multiplex PCR assay. Sourced from immuneACCESS, this table was stored by TCRdb with only in-frame sequences that have V and J called. A share of the clones is absent; for the studies checked, an unresolved V gene accounts for under half, and the remainder has no known explanation. The sample data list 98,000 or so clones, and around 80% of these were observed just once. The leading ten clones occupy about 2% of the sample. The specimen was blood. These receptors all come from a man aged 55 to 70 in good health.

The V gene is TRBV29-1, the J gene TRBJ2-1; the D gene could be TRBD1 or TRBD2 (5 bases each). Germline CDR1 SQVTM, CDR2 ANQGSEA. Trimming pared 2 bases from V and 4 bases from J, leaving 21 bases between. This CDR3 has 17 residues. In nucleotides, the CDR3 is TGCAGCGTTGAACCGGCCACGTCACCAGGGAGATACAATGAGCAGTTCTTC. Protein product: CSVEPATSPGRYNEQFF.

The chain uses TRBV2 and TRBJ1-1; 7 bases fit TRBD1. This CDR3 has 14 residues. The germline V gene has CDR1 SNHLY and CDR2 FYNNEI. Trimming cost V 6 bases and J 11 bases; bases outside gene matches: 15. CDR3 sequence: CASRLEGTAIGAFF. The CDR3, as DNA: TGTGCCAGCAGGCTCGAGGGGACAGCCATTGGCGCTTTCTTT.

This rearrangement joins TRBV9 to TRBJ2-3, with D maybe TRBD2 (7 bases). The germline CDR1 and CDR2 sequences are SGDLS and YYNGEE. This CDR3 comprises 14 residues. V was trimmed by 3 bases and J by 2 bases, leaving 10 bases between them. The CDR3 region is CASSGGGVTDTQYF. The DNA for the CDR3 is TGTGCCAGCAGCGGGGGGGGCGTCACAGATACGCAGTATTTT.

This chain uses TRBV4-1 with TRBJ2-1, with D possibly TRBD1 on 5 matching bases. Germline V gene sequence: CDR1 MGHRA, CDR2 YSYEKL. The CDR3 covers 13 residues. V lost 4 bases to trimming and J lost 9 bases, with 13 bases between them. The CDR3 DNA follows: TGCGCCAGCAGCCCTAGGGGATTAGGTGAGCAGTTCTTC. It codes for CASSPRGLGEQFF.

J is TRBJ2-7 and V is TRBV18; TRBD1 agrees at 10 bases. V was clipped by 0 bases and J by 2 bases; unmatched bases: 4. Germline V gives CDR1 KGHSH, CDR2 LQKENI. The CDR3 loop spans 16 amino acids. Here the CDR3 DNA reads TGTGCCAGCTCACCACCGGGACAGGGGCTCGCCTACGAGCAGTACTTC. Amino acid sequence: CASSPPGQGLAYEQYF. Supplemented by reference TRBV18 and TRBJ2-7, the full variable domain reads NAGVMQNPRHLVRRRGQEARLRCSPMKGHSHVYWYRQLPEEGLKFMVYLQKENIIDESGMPKERFSAEFPKEGPSILRIQQVVRGDSAAYFCASSPPGQGLAYEQYFGPGTRLTVT.

There are a few counts of this clone. The V call is TRBV30, the J call TRBJ1-5; weak D call: TRBD1 (6 bases). The CDR3 length is 14 residues. Germline CDR1 is GTSNPN and CDR2 is SVGIG (reference sequence). V lost 0 bases, J lost 9 bases, and 15 bases lay in between. CDR3 sequence (DNA): TGTGCCTGGAGTGTACGACAGGCGGGTTCGCCCCAGCATTTT. Protein sequence: CAWSVRQAGSPQHF.

This chain connects TRBV3-1 (or the pseudogene TRBV3-2) to TRBJ1-3; unclear D gene. The germline V gene has CDR1 LGHDT and CDR2 YNNKEL (reference sequence). The V and J ends lost 6 bases and 0 bases respectively, with 12 bases between them. CDR3 length: 15 amino acids. Here the CDR3 DNA reads TGTGCCAGCAGTAAATCAGAGAGCTCTGGAAACACCATATATTTT. Protein: CASSKSESSGNTIYF.

This clone was seen a single time. The chain carries TRBV24-1 and TRBJ2-1; 11 nucleotides align to TRBD2. The CDR3 runs to 17 residues. V gave up 2 bases and J gave up 4 bases; unmatched junction bases: 6. Germline CDR1 KGHDR, CDR2 SFDVKD. The CDR3, as DNA: TGTGCCACCAGTGATTCCGAGACTAGCGGGGCGTACAATGAGCAGTTCTTC. Encoded protein: CATSDSETSGAYNEQFF.

The gene calls are TRBV18 and TRBJ1-4; D is perhaps TRBD1 (5 bases). The CDR3 totals 17 residues. Germline V gives CDR1 KGHSH, CDR2 LQKENI. The V gene lost 3 bases and the J gene lost 0 bases, with 14 bases spanning the gap. The CDR3 DNA is TGTGCCAGCTCACCGTCAGGGAAGGGAACAACTAATGAAAAACTGTTTTTT. Amino acids: CASSPSGKGTTNEKLFF. The variable domain in full, completed from reference TRBV18 and TRBJ1-4, reads NAGVMQNPRHLVRRRGQEARLRCSPMKGHSHVYWYRQLPEEGLKFMVYLQKENIIDESGMPKERFSAEFPKEGPSILRIQQVVRGDSAAYFCASSPSGKGTTNEKLFFGSGTQLSVL.

The gene calls are TRBV5-1 and TRBJ2-3; D gene uncertain. V dropped 4 bases and J dropped 4 bases, with 10 bases sitting between them. This CDR3 is built from 13 residues. Germline V CDR1 and CDR2: SGHRS, YFSETQ. The CDR3 loop reads CASSLRSSDTQYF. The CDR3 DNA is TGCGCCAGCAGCCTACGCAGTTCAGATACGCAGTATTTT.

The V and J genes are TRBV28 and TRBJ2-1, with 9 bases lining up with TRBD2. V shed 9 bases, J shed 12 bases, and the junction held 15 bases outside the gene matches. The CDR3 contains 14 residues. Germline V gives CDR1 MDHEN, CDR2 SYDVKM. CDR3 DNA sequence: TGTGCCAGTTTTGGGAGCGGGAGGAAAGGGGGGCAGTTCTTC. As protein: CASFGSGRKGGQFF.

This chain uses TRBV11-2 with TRBJ1-4; D is perhaps TRBD1 (6 bases). Germline V gene data show CDR1 as SGHAT and CDR2 as FQNNGV. This CDR3 has 15 residues. V lost 6 bases to trimming and J lost 7 bases, with 18 bases between them. The DNA for the CDR3 is TGTGCCAGCAGACCCACCAGGGGACGGCCTGAAAAACTGTTTTTT. It encodes CASRPTRGRPEKLFF.

V usage is TRBV29-1 and J usage is TRBJ2-1; D uncertain. Germline V gene data show CDR1 as SQVTM and CDR2 as ANQGSEA. The CDR3 has 13 residues. Deletions cut 6 bases from V and 5 bases from J, with 14 bases between. DNA for the CDR3: TGCAGCGTATCATCCGACATTAACAATGAGCAGTTCTTC. Translation: CSVSSDINNEQFF.

The CDR3 DNA is TGTGCCAGCAGCTTGTCGGCGGGGGGCTATGAGCAGTTCTTC. It yields the protein CASSLSAGGYEQFF. The J gene is TRBJ2-1, the V gene TRBV5-4; 8 bases are a match to TRBD2. Per the germline V gene, CDR1 is SGHNT and CDR2 is YYREEE (reference sequence). V shed 1 base and J 8 bases; nucleotides not matched to a gene: 5. CDR3 length equals 14 residues.

CDR3 region: CASRRTGGRGEQYF. CDR3 sequence (DNA): TGTGCCAGCAGACGGACAGGGGGAAGAGGCGAGCAGTACTTC. The rearrangement joins TRBV5-6 to TRBJ2-7, with TRBD1 matching over 10 bases. V gave up 5 bases and J gave up 6 bases; unmatched junction bases: 8. Germline V lookup: CDR1 SGHDT, CDR2 YYEEEE. The CDR3 length is 14 residues.

The rearrangement joins TRBV9 to TRBJ1-2; D might be TRBD1 (5 bases). This CDR3 has 12 residues. V lost 3 bases to trimming and J lost 6 bases, with 9 bases between them. Germline V gene data show CDR1 as SGDLS and CDR2 as YYNGEE. The CDR3 nucleotides read TGTGCCAGCAGCGCCGGGGGGAATGGCTACACCTTC. It yields the protein CASSAGGNGYTF.

The genes are TRBV7-2 and TRBJ2-1; the D call may be TRBD1 or TRBD2 (7 bases each). The V end lost 5 bases, the J end lost 8 bases, and 13 bases lay between the germline ends. The CDR3 has 13 amino acids. The germline CDR1 and CDR2 sequences are SGHTA and FQGNSA. The CDR3 coding sequence is TGTGCCAGCAGCCTCAGGGGGAGGGATGAGCAGTTCTTC. It encodes CASSLRGRDEQFF.

V gene TRBV4-2 combines with J gene TRBJ1-2; D is undetermined. Looked up from germline, CDR1 is LGHNA and CDR2 is YNFKEQ. The length of the CDR3 is 16 residues. Deletions cut 2 bases from V and 8 bases from J, with 21 bases between. The CDR3 region is CASSQIFPGTARGYTF. In nucleotides, the CDR3 is TGTGCCAGCAGCCAAATTTTTCCCGGTACAGCCAGAGGCTACACCTTC.

J is TRBJ2-1 and V is TRBV14; 8 bases map to TRBD1. The CDR3 covers 19 residues. CDR1 is SGHDN, CDR2 FVKESK, per germline. The junction had 14 bases not matched to a gene; V was cut back by 4 bases and J by 0 bases. This CDR3 reads CASSPRAGGIFSSYNEQFF. The CDR3 DNA follows: TGTGCCAGCAGCCCTCGGGCAGGGGGCATCTTTAGCTCCTACAATGAGCAGTTCTTC.

The chain recombines TRBV24-1 with TRBJ2-1; the match to TRBD2 covers 13 bases. There are 15 residues in the CDR3. V was pared by 9 bases and J by 5 bases, with 6 bases of the junction left unmatched. The germline V gene has CDR1 KGHDR and CDR2 SFDVKD. CDR3 sequence: CATRPTSGRDNEQFF. The CDR3 region has the DNA TGTGCCACCCGCCCCACTAGCGGGAGGGACAATGAGCAGTTCTTC.

This clone has a single count. The chain employs TRBV9 and TRBJ1-1, with D unresolved. V gave up 1 base and J gave up 0 bases, with 4 bases separating them. CDR3 length: 13 residues. CDR1 is SGDLS, CDR2 YYNGEE, per germline. DNA for the CDR3: TGTGCCAGCAGCGTAAGTATGAACACTGAAGCTTTCTTT. Its protein is CASSVSMNTEAFF.

The genes are TRBV7-2 and TRBJ1-5; unclear D gene. In germline, CDR1 is SGHTA, CDR2 FQGNSA. This CDR3 has 13 residues. V dropped 5 bases and J dropped 2 bases, with 7 bases sitting between them. The CDR3 DNA follows: TGTGCCAGCAGCGCCGAAGGCAATCAGCCCCAGCATTTT. This gives the protein CASSAEGNQPQHF.

This clone was seen once. The V and J genes are TRBV2 and TRBJ2-1; the D gene is possibly TRBD2 (5 bases). This CDR3 comprises 15 residues. Germline lookup yields CDR1 SNHLY and CDR2 FYNNEI. With 1 base removed from V and 0 bases from J, the gap between germline ends came to 7 bases. DNA of the CDR3: TGTGCCAGCAGTGAAGGAGGGAGCTCCTACAATGAGCAGTTCTTC. Amino acids: CASSEGGSSYNEQFF.

The J gene is TRBJ2-3, the V gene TRBV30; TRBD1 agrees at 8 bases. With 2 bases clipped from V and 1 base from J, the junction kept 8 bases outside the gene matches. The CDR3 spans 16 residues. CDR1 GTSNPN and CDR2 SVGIG come from the germline V gene (reference sequence). CDR3: CAWSRQGSLRTDTQYF. The DNA of the CDR3 is TGTGCCTGGAGTCGACAGGGGTCTTTGCGCACAGATACGCAGTATTTT. Full variable domain (missing parts from reference TRBV30 and TRBJ2-3): SQTIHQWPATLVQPVGSPLSLECTVEGTSNPNLYWYRQAAGRGLQLLFYSVGIGQISSEVPQNLSASRPQDRQFILSSKKLLLSDSGFYLCAWSRQGSLRTDTQYFGPGTRLTVL.

This rearrangement joins TRBV7-9 to TRBJ2-1; TRBD2 agrees at 10 bases. The CDR3 covers 14 residues. V shed 1 base and J 15 bases; nucleotides not matched to a gene: 9. Per germline, CDR1 SEHNR and CDR2 FQNEAQ (reference sequence). CDR3 nucleotide sequence: TGTGCCAGCAGCTTAGAAATCCTTAGCGGGAGGTTGTTCTTC. The encoded protein is CASSLEILSGRLFF.